This T cell receptor (beta chain) was retrieved from a study of control samples from healthy donors and cancer patients (dated by TCRdb to between 2020 and 2021). The V and J ends are trimmed by 0 bases and 4 bases, leaving 14 bases between them. CDR1 LGHDT and CDR2 YNNKEL were looked up in the germline V gene (reference sequence). The CDR3 has 16 amino acids, counting the end cysteine and phenylalanine. Just the 48-base CDR3 DNA is kept, in frame starting at base 1. Details on this clone: Its antigen remains undetermined. No much larger clone is present one base from it, and per-base qualities are unavailable.

Receptor libraries were prepared by the immunoSEQ multiplex PCR assay. TCRdb re-hosts the immuneACCESS table, in-frame sequences only. Its copies lack some clones; in the studies checked, an unresolved V gene accounts for under half of them, and the cause for the rest is not known. The sample table records more than 85,000 clones; under 95% of these occur just once. Roughly 2.5% of the sample lies in the top ten. The V and J genes are TRBV3-1 (or the pseudogene TRBV3-2) and TRBJ2-3, with a weak D call of TRBD2 (6 bases match). Material for sequencing was blood. The source of this sequence is a woman under 30 in good health. The CDR3 loop reads CASSQERGRGADTQYF. The nucleotide sequence reads TGTGCCAGCAGCCAAGAGCGGGGCCGAGGAGCAGATACGCAGTATTTT.